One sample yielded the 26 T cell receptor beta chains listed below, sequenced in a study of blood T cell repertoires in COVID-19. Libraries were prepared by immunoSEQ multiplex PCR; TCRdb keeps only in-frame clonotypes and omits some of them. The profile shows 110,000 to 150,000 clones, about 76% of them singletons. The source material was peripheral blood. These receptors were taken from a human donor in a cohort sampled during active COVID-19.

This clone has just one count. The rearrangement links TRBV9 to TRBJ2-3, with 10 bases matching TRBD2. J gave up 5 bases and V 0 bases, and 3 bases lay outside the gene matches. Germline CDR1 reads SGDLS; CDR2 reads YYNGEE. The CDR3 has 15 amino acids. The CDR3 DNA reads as TGTGCCAGCAGCGTAGAATTAGCGGGAGGAGATACGCAGTATTTT. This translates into CASSVELAGGDTQYF. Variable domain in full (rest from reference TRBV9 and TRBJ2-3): DSGVTQTPKHLITATGQRVTLRCSPRSGDLSVYWYQQSLDQGLQFLIQYYNGEERAKGNILERFSAQQFPDLHSELNLSSLELGDSALYFCASSVELAGGDTQYFGPGTRLTVL.

CDR3 protein: CASSFIKTTGIKYEQYF. CDR3 coding DNA: TGTGCCAGCAGCTTCATTAAGACGACCGGGATCAAATACGAGCAGTACTTC. The V and J genes are TRBV7-2 and TRBJ2-7; tentative D call: TRBD2 (5 bases). The V gene lost 3 bases and the J gene lost 4 bases, with 22 bases spanning the gap. The CDR3 length is 17 residues. Germline loops: CDR1 SGHTA, CDR2 FQGNSA.

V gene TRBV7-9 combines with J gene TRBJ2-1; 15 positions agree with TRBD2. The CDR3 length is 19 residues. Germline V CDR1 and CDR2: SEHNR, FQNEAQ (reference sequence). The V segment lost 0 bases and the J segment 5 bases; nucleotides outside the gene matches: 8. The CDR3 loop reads CASSLALGLAGGPNNEQFF. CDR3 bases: TGTGCCAGCAGCTTAGCGCTAGGACTAGCGGGAGGGCCGAACAATGAGCAGTTCTTC.

CDR3 DNA sequence: TGTGCCAGCAGTTTTGAGACCCTGAGGACTAGCGGGAGAGGGACCTACAATGAGCAGTTCTTC. It is translated as CASSFETLRTSGRGTYNEQFF. The chain links TRBV6-2 or TRBV6-3 to TRBJ2-1, with 13 bases lining up with TRBD2. The CDR3 extends over 21 amino acids. Germline assignment: CDR1 MNHEY and CDR2 SVGEGT. V shed 4 bases, J shed 2 bases, and the junction held 17 bases outside the gene matches.

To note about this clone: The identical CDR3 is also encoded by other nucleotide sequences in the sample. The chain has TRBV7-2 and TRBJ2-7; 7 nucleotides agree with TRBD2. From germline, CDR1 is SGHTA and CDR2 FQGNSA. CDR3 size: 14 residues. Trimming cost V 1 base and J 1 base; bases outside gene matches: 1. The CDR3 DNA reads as TGTGCCAGCAGCTTAGGCGGGGGATCCTACGAGCAGTACTTC. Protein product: CASSLGGGSYEQYF. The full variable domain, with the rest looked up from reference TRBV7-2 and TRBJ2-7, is GAGVSQSPSNKVTEKGKDVELRCDPISGHTALYWYRQSLGQGLEFLIYFQGNSAPDKSGLPSDRFSAERTGGSVSTLTIQRTQQEDSAVYLCASSLGGGSYEQYFGPGTRLTVT.

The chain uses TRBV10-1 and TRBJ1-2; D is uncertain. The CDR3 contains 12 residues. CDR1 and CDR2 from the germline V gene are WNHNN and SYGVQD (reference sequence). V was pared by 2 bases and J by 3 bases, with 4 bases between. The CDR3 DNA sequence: TGCGCCAGCAGTGAGGGCTACTATGGCTACACCTTC. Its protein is CASSEGYYGYTF.

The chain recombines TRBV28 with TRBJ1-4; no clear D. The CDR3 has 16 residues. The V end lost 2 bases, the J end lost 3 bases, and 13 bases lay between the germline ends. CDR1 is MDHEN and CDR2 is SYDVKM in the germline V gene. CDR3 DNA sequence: TGTGCCAGCAGTTTACCCCCGGGAGGGTCTAATGAAAAACTGTTTTTT. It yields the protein CASSLPPGGSNEKLFF. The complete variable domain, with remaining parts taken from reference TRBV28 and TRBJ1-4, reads DVKVTQSSRYLVKRTGEKVFLECVQDMDHENMFWYRQDPGLGLRLIYFSYDVKMKEKGDIPEGYSVSREKKERFSLILESASTNQTSMYLCASSLPPGGSNEKLFFGSGTQLSVL.

The CDR3 nucleotides read TGTGCCAGCAGCCAAGGGGCCAGCCTCTACGAGCAGTACTTC. Its translation: CASSQGASLYEQYF. The rearrangement joins TRBV3-1 (or the pseudogene TRBV3-2) to TRBJ2-7; D ambiguous. This CDR3 spans 14 amino acids. The V gene lost 1 base and the J gene lost 3 bases, with 10 bases spanning the gap. Germline V gene lookup returns CDR1 LGHDT and CDR2 YNNKEL (reference sequence).

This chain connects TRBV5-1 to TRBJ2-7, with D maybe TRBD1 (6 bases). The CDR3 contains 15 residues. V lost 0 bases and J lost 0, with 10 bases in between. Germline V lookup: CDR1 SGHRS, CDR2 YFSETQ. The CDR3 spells CASSLVTGNSYEQYF. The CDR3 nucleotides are TGCGCCAGCAGCTTGGTGACAGGTAACTCCTACGAGCAGTACTTC.

The CDR3: CASTSSDKYF. The CDR3 DNA follows: TGTGCCAGCACCTCTAGCGACAAGTACTTC. This chain uses TRBV7-7 with TRBJ2-7; D perhaps matches TRBD2 (6 bases). The CDR3 has 10 residues. CDR1 is SSHAT and CDR2 is FNYEAQ in the germline V gene (reference sequence). Trimming stripped 7 bases from V and 11 bases from J, with 12 bases between.

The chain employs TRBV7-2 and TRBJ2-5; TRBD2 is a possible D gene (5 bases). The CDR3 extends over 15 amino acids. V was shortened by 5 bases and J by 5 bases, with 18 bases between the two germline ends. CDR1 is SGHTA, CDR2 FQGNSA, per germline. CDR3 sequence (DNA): TGTGCCAGCAGCATACCATTCGGGGTCGGGGAGACCCAGTACTTC. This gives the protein CASSIPFGVGETQYF.

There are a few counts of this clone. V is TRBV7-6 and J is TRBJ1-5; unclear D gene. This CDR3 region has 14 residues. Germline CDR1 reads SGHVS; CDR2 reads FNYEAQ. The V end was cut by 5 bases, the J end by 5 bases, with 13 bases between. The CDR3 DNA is TGTGCCAGCAGCACCCGACAAGGTGATCAGCCCCAGCATTTT. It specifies CASSTRQGDQPQHF.

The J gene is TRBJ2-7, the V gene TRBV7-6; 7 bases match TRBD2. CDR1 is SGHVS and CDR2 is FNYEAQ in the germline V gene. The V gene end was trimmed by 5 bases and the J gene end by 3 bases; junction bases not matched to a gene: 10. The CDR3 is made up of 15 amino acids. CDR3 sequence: CASSLWAGEGYEQYF. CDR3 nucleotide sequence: TGTGCCAGCAGCCTCTGGGCGGGAGAGGGCTACGAGCAGTACTTC.

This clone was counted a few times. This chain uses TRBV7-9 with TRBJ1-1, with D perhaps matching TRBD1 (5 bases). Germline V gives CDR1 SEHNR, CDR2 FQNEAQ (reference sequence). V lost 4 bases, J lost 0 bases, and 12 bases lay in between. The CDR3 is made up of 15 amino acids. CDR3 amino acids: CASSSPQGVNTEAFF. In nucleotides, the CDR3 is TGTGCCAGCAGCTCGCCGCAAGGGGTGAACACTGAAGCTTTCTTT.

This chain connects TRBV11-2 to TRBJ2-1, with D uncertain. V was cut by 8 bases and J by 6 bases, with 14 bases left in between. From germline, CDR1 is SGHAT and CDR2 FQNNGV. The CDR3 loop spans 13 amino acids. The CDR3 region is CASGNHDINEQFF. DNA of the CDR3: TGTGCCAGCGGCAACCACGATATCAATGAGCAGTTCTTC.

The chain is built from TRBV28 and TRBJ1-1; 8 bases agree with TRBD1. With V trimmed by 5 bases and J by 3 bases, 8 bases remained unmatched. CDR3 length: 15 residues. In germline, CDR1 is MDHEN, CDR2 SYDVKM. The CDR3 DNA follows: TGTGCCAGCAGTCCTCGAGGGACAGGCTACACTGAAGCTTTCTTT. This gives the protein CASSPRGTGYTEAFF.

CDR3 sequence: CASSFDTEAFF. For the CDR3, the DNA is TGTGCCAGCAGCTTCGACACTGAAGCTTTCTTT. The V and J genes are TRBV7-2 and TRBJ1-1; D remains ambiguous. The CDR3 sequence is 11 residues long. The germline V and J ends were trimmed by 3 bases and 3 bases, with 2 bases remaining between them. CDR1 is SGHTA and CDR2 is FQGNSA in the germline V gene.

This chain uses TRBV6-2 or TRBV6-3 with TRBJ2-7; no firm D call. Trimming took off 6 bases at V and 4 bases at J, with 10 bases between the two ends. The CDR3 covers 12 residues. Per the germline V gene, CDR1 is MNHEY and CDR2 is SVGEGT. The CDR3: CASSPTEYEQYF. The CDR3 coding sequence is TGTGCCAGCAGCCCAACAGAGTACGAGCAGTACTTC.

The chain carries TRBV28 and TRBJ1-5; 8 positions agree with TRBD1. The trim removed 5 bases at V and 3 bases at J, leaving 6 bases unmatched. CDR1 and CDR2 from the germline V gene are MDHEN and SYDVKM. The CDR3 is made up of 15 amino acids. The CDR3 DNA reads TGTGCCAGCAGTACGGACAGGGCCGACAATCAGCCCCAGCATTTT. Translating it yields CASSTDRADNQPQHF.

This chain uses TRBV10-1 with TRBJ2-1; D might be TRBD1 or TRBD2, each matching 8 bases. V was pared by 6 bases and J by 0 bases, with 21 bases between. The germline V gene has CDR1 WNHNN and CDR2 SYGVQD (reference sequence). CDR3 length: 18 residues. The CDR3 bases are TGCGCCAGCAGAGAGACAGGGGTAGCGGGAAGCTCCTACAATGAGCAGTTCTTC. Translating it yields CASRETGVAGSSYNEQFF.

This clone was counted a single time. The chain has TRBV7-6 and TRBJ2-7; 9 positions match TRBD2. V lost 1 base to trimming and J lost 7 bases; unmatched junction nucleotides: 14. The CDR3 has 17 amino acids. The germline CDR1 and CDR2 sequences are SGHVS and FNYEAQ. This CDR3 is CASSLGRLREGTGEQYF. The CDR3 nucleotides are TGTGCCAGCAGCTTAGGGCGTTTGCGGGAGGGCACGGGGGAGCAGTACTTC.

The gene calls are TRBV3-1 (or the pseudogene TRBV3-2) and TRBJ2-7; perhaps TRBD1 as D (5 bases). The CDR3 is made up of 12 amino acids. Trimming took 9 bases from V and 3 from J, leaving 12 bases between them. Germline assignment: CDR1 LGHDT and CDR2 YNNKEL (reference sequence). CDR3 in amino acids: CARHDSFYEQYF. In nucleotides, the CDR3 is TGTGCCAGACACGACAGTTTCTACGAGCAGTACTTC.

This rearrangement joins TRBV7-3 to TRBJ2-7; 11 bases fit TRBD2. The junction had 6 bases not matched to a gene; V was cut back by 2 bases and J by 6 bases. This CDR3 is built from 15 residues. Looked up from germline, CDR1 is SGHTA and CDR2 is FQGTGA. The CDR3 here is CASSLALAGAGEQYF. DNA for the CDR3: TGTGCCAGCAGCTTAGCACTAGCGGGAGCAGGCGAGCAGTACTTC.

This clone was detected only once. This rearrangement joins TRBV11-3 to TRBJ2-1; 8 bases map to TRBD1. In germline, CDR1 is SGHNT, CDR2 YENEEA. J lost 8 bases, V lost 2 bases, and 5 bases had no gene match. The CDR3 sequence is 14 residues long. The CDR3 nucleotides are TGTGCCAGCAGCTTAACCGACAGGGGTCATGAGCAGTTCTTC. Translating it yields CASSLTDRGHEQFF.

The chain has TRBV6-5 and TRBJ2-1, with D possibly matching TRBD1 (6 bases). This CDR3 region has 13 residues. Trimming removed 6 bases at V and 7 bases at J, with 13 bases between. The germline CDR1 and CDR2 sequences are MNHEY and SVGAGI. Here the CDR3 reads CASRRPGVNEQFF. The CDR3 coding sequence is TGTGCCAGCAGGCGTCCAGGGGTGAATGAGCAGTTCTTC.

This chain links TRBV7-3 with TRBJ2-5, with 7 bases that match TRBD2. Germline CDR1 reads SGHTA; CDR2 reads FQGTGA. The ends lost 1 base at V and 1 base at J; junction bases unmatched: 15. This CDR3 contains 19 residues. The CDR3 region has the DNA TGTGCCAGCAGCTTAAACGGGGGTTTGGGAGGGGAAATCCAAGAGACCCAGTACTTC. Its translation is CASSLNGGLGGEIQETQYF.